The 28 T cell receptor beta chains given below trace back to one sample, sequenced in a study of cytomegalovirus exposure and HLA in healthy donors. The study ran its PCR with 60 Vbeta and 13 Jbeta primers. Assay: immunoSEQ multiplex PCR; the TCRdb copy retains only in-frame clones and omits some. The sample lists some 91,000 clones, approximately 89% occurring once. The source material was PBMCs. Every receptor here comes from a man aged 25 to 40 in good health and CMV-seropositive.

The chain links TRBV7-8 to TRBJ2-3; D call uncertain. V gave up 1 base and J gave up 2 bases, with 13 bases separating them. Germline V gene data show CDR1 as SGHVS and CDR2 as FQNEAQ. CDR3 length: 16 residues. CDR3: CASSLELLLLTDTQYF. The CDR3 coding sequence is TGTGCCAGCAGCTTAGAACTTCTCCTACTCACAGATACGCAGTATTTT. Variable domain in full (rest from reference TRBV7-8 and TRBJ2-3): GAGVSQSPRYKVAKRGQDVALRCDPISGHVSLFWYQQALGQGPEFLTYFQNEAQLDKSGLPSDRFFAERPEGSVSTLKIQRTQQEDSAVYLCASSLELLLLTDTQYFGPGTRLTVL.

The chain combines TRBV5-4 with TRBJ1-1, with D possibly matching TRBD1 (6 bases). CDR3 size: 15 residues. The V gene's germline CDR1 is SGHNT and CDR2 YYREEE (reference sequence). V lost 1 base and J 2 bases, leaving 12 bases between the germline ends. CDR3 sequence reads: CASSLNWGGNTEAFF. CDR3 bases: TGTGCCAGCAGCTTGAATTGGGGGGGCAACACTGAAGCTTTCTTT. Together with reference TRBV5-4 and TRBJ1-1, the CDR3 gives the full variable domain: ETGVTQSPTHLIKTRGQQVTLRCSSQSGHNTVSWYQQALGQGPQFIFQYYREEENGRGNFPPRFSGLQFPNYSSELNVNALELDDSALYLCASSLNWGGNTEAFFGQGTRLTVV.

The V and J genes are TRBV5-1 and TRBJ2-5; 12 bases are shared with TRBD1. The closer fit of TRBJ2-7 to the DNA end suggests the J call may be wrong. Germline V gene lookup returns CDR1 SGHRS and CDR2 YFSETQ. This CDR3 has 15 amino acids. CDR3 residues: CASKTGTGGVYEQYF. The CDR3 DNA follows: TGCGCCAGCAAAACCGGGACAGGGGGCGTCTACGAGCAGTACTTC.

The J gene is TRBJ2-1, the V gene TRBV5-4; TRBD2 matches 11 bases. This CDR3 is built from 16 residues. After removal of 1 base from V and 6 bases from J, the junction contained 6 bases not matched to a gene. Germline CDR1 and CDR2: SGHNT and YYREEE (reference sequence). The CDR3 protein is CASSLTLAGGGNEQFF. For the CDR3, the DNA is TGTGCCAGCAGCTTGACCCTAGCGGGAGGAGGCAATGAGCAGTTCTTC.

The chain couples TRBV6-1 to TRBJ2-6; 9 bases fit TRBD1. The germline gives CDR1 MNHNS, CDR2 SASEGT. CDR3 length equals 18 residues. Germline trimming cut 3 bases from V and 0 bases from J; bases unmatched to any gene: 6. DNA for the CDR3: TGTGCCAGCAGTGAGGACAGGGGTTTTACCTCTGGGGCCAACGTCCTGACTTTC. Its translation is CASSEDRGFTSGANVLTF.

In this sample, this clone turned up once. The rearrangement links TRBV7-9 to TRBJ2-2; 8 nucleotides agree with TRBD1. The CDR3 contains 15 residues. Germline assignment: CDR1 SEHNR and CDR2 FQNEAQ (reference sequence). Germline trimming cut 5 bases from V and 3 bases from J; bases unmatched to any gene: 5. CDR3 DNA: TGTGCCAGCAGCCCAGGGGGCGGGTACACCGGGGAGCTGTTTTTT. Encoded protein: CASSPGGGYTGELFF. The full variable domain, rest sourced from reference TRBV7-9 and TRBJ2-2, is DTGVSQNPRHKITKRGQNVTFRCDPISEHNRLYWYRQTLGQGPEFLTYFQNEAQLEKSRLLSDRFSAERPKGSFSTLEIQRTEQGDSAMYLCASSPGGGYTGELFFGEGSRLTVL.

The gene calls are TRBV28 and TRBJ1-2; D might be TRBD1 (5 bases). The CDR3 is 16 residues long. Trimming shortened V by 5 bases and J by 8 bases, and 24 bases separated the two germline ends. Per germline, CDR1 MDHEN and CDR2 SYDVKM. This CDR3 is CASSRRVGPLSQGYTF. In DNA, the CDR3 is TGTGCCAGCAGTCGCAGGGTCGGCCCTTTGTCGCAAGGCTACACCTTC.

The rearrangement links TRBV7-3 to TRBJ2-1, with TRBD2 identical over 7 bases. The CDR3 contains 15 residues. V lost 2 bases, J lost 3 bases, and 4 bases stayed unmatched. The germline V gene encodes CDR1 SGHTA and CDR2 FQGTGA. The CDR3 reads CASSLAGAVYNEQFF. The CDR3, as DNA: TGTGCCAGCAGCTTAGCGGGAGCAGTCTACAATGAGCAGTTCTTC.

There are a few counts of this clone. The chain joins TRBV5-6 to TRBJ2-3, with TRBD1 identical over 8 bases. The ends lost 4 bases at V and 6 bases at J; junction bases unmatched: 10. Looked up from germline, CDR1 is SGHDT and CDR2 is YYEEEE. The CDR3 covers 15 residues. The CDR3 DNA is TGTGCCAGCAGCCCCGGGAAGGACAGGGTGGATACGCAGTATTTT. Encoded protein: CASSPGKDRVDTQYF.

The CDR3 coding sequence is TGTGCCAGTAGTATAGAACATCGGAACACCGGGGAGCTGTTTTTT. Translated: CASSIEHRNTGELFF. The chain recombines TRBV19 with TRBJ2-2; no clear D gene. V was pared by 0 bases and J by 1 base, with 6 bases between. Germline CDR1 reads LNHDA; CDR2 reads SQIVND (reference sequence). The CDR3 contains 15 residues.

The V and J genes are TRBV28 and TRBJ2-7; 9 bases are shared with TRBD1. V lost 3 bases and J lost 3; bases outside the gene matches: 12. CDR3 length equals 17 residues. Germline V gene lookup returns CDR1 MDHEN and CDR2 SYDVKM. In DNA, the CDR3 is TGTGCCAGCAGTTTTCAACCCCGGGACAGGGTTAACTACGAGCAGTACTTC. This codes for CASSFQPRDRVNYEQYF.

The gene calls are TRBV28 and TRBJ2-1; weak D call: TRBD2 (6 bases). V lost 7 bases to trimming and J lost 7 bases, with 23 bases between them. Germline lookup yields CDR1 MDHEN and CDR2 SYDVKM. The CDR3 sequence is 16 residues long. CDR3 residues: CASTSAGAGRENEQFF. CDR3 DNA sequence: TGTGCCAGCACTTCCGCCGGGGCAGGGCGGGAAAATGAGCAGTTCTTC.

The chain recombines TRBV28 with TRBJ1-5, with TRBD1 as a possible D gene (5 bases). V lost 2 bases to trimming and J lost 3 bases, with 8 bases between them. Per germline, CDR1 MDHEN and CDR2 SYDVKM. This CDR3 comprises 14 residues. CDR3 region: CASSLRQYNQPQHF. The DNA of the CDR3 is TGTGCCAGCAGTTTAAGACAGTACAATCAGCCCCAGCATTTT.

V is TRBV5-8 and J is TRBJ2-5; 13 bases are shared with TRBD2. J was trimmed by 3 bases and V by 3 bases; bases with no gene match: 2. The CDR3 contains 15 residues. Looked up from germline, CDR1 is SGHTS and CDR2 is YDEGEE. In nucleotides, the CDR3 is TGTGCCAGCAGCTACGGACTAGCGGGAGAAGAGACCCAGTACTTC. This sequence encodes CASSYGLAGEETQYF.

This rearrangement joins TRBV27 to TRBJ1-1, with D hard to call. Trimming took off 0 bases at V and 4 bases at J, with 6 bases between the two ends. The CDR3 consists of 13 residues. The germline V gene encodes CDR1 MNHEY and CDR2 SMNVEV (reference sequence). The CDR3 DNA reads as TGTGCCAGCAGTTTATCCAGTTCCACTGAAGCTTTCTTT. Translating it yields CASSLSSSTEAFF.

J is TRBJ2-1 and V is TRBV5-4; TRBD2 is a possible D gene (6 bases). The CDR3 totals 14 residues. Germline loops: CDR1 SGHNT, CDR2 YYREEE (reference sequence). Trimming pared 4 bases from V and 6 bases from J, leaving 14 bases between. CDR3 bases: TGTGCCAGCAGCAGGGGACTGCCCTCCAATGAGCAGTTCTTC. The encoded protein is CASSRGLPSNEQFF.

The genes are TRBV6-6 and TRBJ2-1; D gene ambiguous. Germline V lookup: CDR1 MNHNY, CDR2 SVGAGI (reference sequence). The length of the CDR3 is 12 residues. V lost 6 bases to trimming and J lost 1 base, with 4 bases between them. In DNA, the CDR3 is TGTGCCAGCAGCCAATCCTACAATGAGCAGTTCTTC. As protein: CASSQSYNEQFF.

The rearrangement links TRBV15 to TRBJ2-1; 12 bases are a match to TRBD2. V shed 1 base and J 15 bases; nucleotides not matched to a gene: 13. The germline CDR1 and CDR2 sequences are LNHNV and YYDKDF (reference sequence). This CDR3 comprises 16 residues. The DNA of the CDR3 is TGTGCCACCAGCAGAGTATTGACTAGCGGGAGCTCGGGGCTGTTCTTC. This gives the protein CATSRVLTSGSSGLFF.

The chain combines TRBV6-1 with TRBJ1-2; TRBD1 might be the D (5 bases). The germline V gene encodes CDR1 MNHNS and CDR2 SASEGT. Trimming stripped 6 bases from V and 8 bases from J, with 22 bases between. CDR3 size: 15 residues. The CDR3: CASRTSRDLRVGYTF. The CDR3 DNA is TGTGCCAGCAGAACTTCCAGGGATTTAAGGGTCGGCTACACCTTC.

This sequence joins TRBV5-5 and TRBJ2-7; D is unclear. This CDR3 is built from 11 residues. Germline V gene data show CDR1 as SGHKS and CDR2 as YYEKEE (reference sequence). Trimming took 2 bases from V and 3 from J, leaving 3 bases between them. CDR3 residues: CASSLYYEQYF. The CDR3 bases are TGTGCCAGCAGCTTATACTACGAGCAGTACTTC. The complete variable domain, with remaining parts taken from reference TRBV5-5 and TRBJ2-7, reads DAGVTQSPTHLIKTRGQQVTLRCSPISGHKSVSWYQQVLGQGPQFIFQYYEKEERGRGNFPDRFSARQFPNYSSELNVNALLLGDSALYLCASSLYYEQYFGPGTRLTVT.

This clone was seen only a few times. V usage is TRBV5-6 and J usage is TRBJ2-2, with 10 bases matching TRBD1. The CDR3 is 17 amino acids. Trimming at V came to 4 bases and at J to 2 bases, leaving 8 bases not matched to a gene. The germline CDR1 and CDR2 sequences are SGHDT and YYEEEE. CDR3 protein: CASSPVRTGGNTGELFF. CDR3 in DNA: TGTGCCAGCAGCCCCGTCCGGACAGGGGGAAACACCGGGGAGCTGTTTTTT. Variable domain in full (rest from reference TRBV5-6 and TRBJ2-2): DAGVTQSPTHLIKTRGQQVTLRCSPKSGHDTVSWYQQALGQGPQFIFQYYEEEERQRGNFPDRFSGHQFPNYSSELNVNALLLGDSALYLCASSPVRTGGNTGELFFGEGSRLTVL.

The V call is TRBV19, the J call TRBJ2-5; D remains ambiguous. Trimming left V 5 bases short and J 2 bases short, with 9 bases between. The CDR3 loop spans 13 amino acids. CDR1 LNHDA and CDR2 SQIVND come from the germline V gene (reference sequence). The CDR3, as DNA: TGTGCCAGTAGTCGCACAGCTCAAGAGACCCAGTACTTC. Protein sequence: CASSRTAQETQYF.

The chain has TRBV2 and TRBJ1-4, with a weak D call TRBD1 (6 bases). CDR1 SNHLY and CDR2 FYNNEI come from the germline V gene. CDR3 length equals 13 residues. The V end was cut by 6 bases, the J end by 10 bases, with 15 bases between. CDR3: CASRSRGMVKLFF. In DNA form, the CDR3 reads TGTGCCAGCAGAAGCAGGGGAATGGTAAAACTGTTTTTT.

The chain has TRBV5-6 and TRBJ2-5; the D gene is possibly TRBD1 (5 bases). The end of the DNA aligns better with TRBJ2-7, so the J call may be wrong. This CDR3 is built from 14 residues. Per the germline V gene, CDR1 is SGHDT and CDR2 is YYEEEE. The CDR3 is CASSSTTTGYEQYF. DNA of the CDR3: TGTGCCAGCAGCTCCACCACAACAGGATACGAGCAGTACTTC.

This CDR3 is CASSLGLANNEQFF. The CDR3 DNA reads TGTGCCAGCAGCTTAGGACTAGCGAACAATGAGCAGTTCTTC. This chain joins TRBV11-3 and TRBJ2-1; TRBD2 agrees at 8 bases. The CDR3 sequence is 14 residues long. V shed 1 base, J shed 5 bases, and the junction held 1 base outside the gene matches. Per germline, CDR1 SGHNT and CDR2 YENEEA.

The CDR3 region has the DNA TGTGCCAGCAGGTCGACAGCGTACAATGAGCAGTTCTTC. Protein: CASRSTAYNEQFF. The chain uses TRBV6-1 and TRBJ2-1; D is possibly TRBD1 (5 bases). Germline loops: CDR1 MNHNS, CDR2 SASEGT. V was clipped by 6 bases and J by 4 bases, with 10 bases between them. CDR3 size: 13 residues.

The chain uses TRBV11-2 and TRBJ2-7; 7 bases are a match to TRBD1. The junction had 14 bases not matched to a gene; V was cut back by 6 bases and J by 9 bases. Germline V gene sequence: CDR1 SGHAT, CDR2 FQNNGV. The CDR3 consists of 14 residues. The CDR3 DNA reads as TGTGCCAGCAGTCCCGGGACAGTAGCAGTTCGGCAGTACTTC. Protein product: CASSPGTVAVRQYF. Based on the CDR3 plus reference TRBV11-2 and TRBJ2-7, the full variable domain is EAGVAQSPRYKIIEKRQSVAFWCNPISGHATLYWYQQILGQGPKLLIQFQNNGVVDDSQLPKDRFSAERLKGVDSTLKIQPAKLEDSAVYLCASSPGTVAVRQYFGPGTRLTVT.

The V call is TRBV5-1, the J call TRBJ2-1; 8 bases are a match to TRBD2. Germline CDR1 reads SGHRS; CDR2 reads YFSETQ. J was trimmed by 2 bases and V by 2 bases; bases with no gene match: 3. This CDR3 has 15 residues. DNA of the CDR3: TGCGCCAGCAGCTTTGATAGCGGGACCTACAATGAGCAGTTCTTC. It yields the protein CASSFDSGTYNEQFF.